Detailed here is one T cell receptor (beta chain). Its specificity is not known. Generated by immunoSEQ multiplex PCR, the TCRdb table keeps only in-frame clones and is missing some. The repertoire consists of some 130,000 clones, with approximately 94% occurring once and the leading ten covering under 0.2%. This record comes from a study of graft-versus-host responses after intestinal transplantation. Turning to the study itself: For 2 to 4 years after anti-thymocyte globulin induction, all recipients took tacrolimus and steroids.

Findings and caveats of the study: Early post-transplant declines in HvG were associated with peak levels of circulating GvH clones. Recipient bone marrow held GvH clones, some seen earlier in ileum or blood. Patients who carried graft-donor T cell macrochimerism also had high graft-versus-host to host-versus-graft clonal ratios in their allografts.

Sequencing used unstimulated CD4+ T cells sorted from spleen or lymph node cells, obtained before intestinal transplant. The clonotype was recovered from a human donor who received an intestinal transplant.

The CDR3 protein is CSAGRTGDGYTF. The CDR3, as DNA: TGCAGCGCCGGGCGAACAGGGGATGGCTACACCTTC. The chain recombines TRBV29-1 with TRBJ1-2; 7 bases agree with TRBD1. The trim removed 7 bases at V and 6 bases at J, leaving 8 bases unmatched. The CDR3 contains 12 residues. The germline V gene encodes CDR1 SQVTM and CDR2 ANQGSEA.